Below, 32 T cell receptor beta chains from the same sample are listed, as sequenced in a study of shared clonotypes between healthy human individuals. Clones were read by immunoSEQ multiplex PCR, and TCRdb kept only the in-frame ones, dropping some. The profile shows 2 million to 2.5 million clones, 90% to 95% of them singletons. The sequencing sample was made of naive CD4+ T cells from PBMCs. Subset given: CD45RA+ positively selected. Receptor source: a man younger than 30 in good health. Some clones in this sample may be carry-over from other donors' samples.

To note about this clone: The identical CDR3 is also encoded by other nucleotide sequences in the sample. The CDR3 loop reads CASSLRGNTEAFF. CDR3 bases: TGCGCCAGCAGCTTAAGGGGGAACACTGAAGCTTTCTTT. V and J are TRBV5-1 and TRBJ1-1; D perhaps matches TRBD1 (5 bases). Germline V gene lookup returns CDR1 SGHRS and CDR2 YFSETQ. The V end lost 2 bases, the J end lost 1 base, and 6 bases lay between the germline ends. The CDR3 extends over 13 amino acids. Full variable domain (missing parts from reference TRBV5-1 and TRBJ1-1): KAGVTQTPRYLIKTRGQQVTLSCSPISGHRSVSWYQQTPGQGLQFLFEYFSETQRNKGNFPGRFSGRQFSNSRSEMNVSTLELGDSALYLCASSLRGNTEAFFGQGTRLTVV.

The V gene is TRBV11-2, the J gene TRBJ1-1, with no clear D. The CDR3 is 13 residues long. The V end was cut by 1 base, the J end by 8 bases, with 11 bases between. Germline values: CDR1 SGHAT, CDR2 FQNNGV. The CDR3 bases are TGTGCCAGCAGCTTAGGGGGTCTGGAGGAAGCTTTCTTT. Its protein product is CASSLGGLEEAFF.

This rearrangement joins TRBV6-5 to TRBJ2-1; a weak D match, TRBD1 (6 bases). Germline V gives CDR1 MNHEY, CDR2 SVGAGI. The CDR3 has 15 amino acids. Trimming left V 5 bases short and J 5 bases short, with 16 bases between. Here the CDR3 reads CASSLNRDQNNEQFF. DNA for the CDR3: TGTGCCAGCAGTCTTAACAGGGACCAAAACAATGAGCAGTTCTTC.

A remark on this clone: The same CDR3 is also encoded by other DNA sequences in this sample. The genes are TRBV2 and TRBJ2-7, with 8 positions matching TRBD1. V lost 6 bases to trimming and J lost 3 bases; unmatched junction nucleotides: 1. The CDR3 runs 12 residues. Looked up from germline, CDR1 is SNHLY and CDR2 is FYNNEI. The CDR3 protein is CASRGQGYEQYF. In nucleotides, the CDR3 is TGTGCCAGCAGAGGACAGGGCTACGAGCAGTACTTC.

The genes are TRBV15 and TRBJ2-7; D is unclear. The CDR3 loop spans 11 amino acids. Trimming stripped 3 bases from V and 7 bases from J, with 7 bases between. Germline V gives CDR1 LNHNV, CDR2 YYDKDF (reference sequence). CDR3 bases: TGTGCCACCAGCAGTTTGAAAGAGCAGTACTTC. This codes for CATSSLKEQYF.

This chain uses TRBV11-2 with TRBJ2-1; maybe TRBD2 (6 bases). The CDR3 sequence is 14 residues long. CDR1 SGHAT and CDR2 FQNNGV come from the germline V gene. Trimming took off 5 bases at V and 5 bases at J, with 13 bases between the two ends. In nucleotides, the CDR3 is TGTGCCAGCAGCCACCGGGGGATGAACAATGAGCAGTTCTTC. It specifies CASSHRGMNNEQFF.

This clone has only a few counts. This sample also contains other DNA sequences that code for the same CDR3. This sequence joins TRBV4-3 and TRBJ2-3; 11 bases match TRBD2. Germline V lookup: CDR1 LGHNA, CDR2 YSLEER. This CDR3 region has 16 residues. With 1 base clipped from V and 0 bases from J, the junction kept 0 bases outside the gene matches. The CDR3, as DNA: TGCGCCAGCAGCCAAGGGACTAGCGGGAGCACAGATACGCAGTATTTT. Amino acids: CASSQGTSGSTDTQYF.

This chain connects TRBV6-5 to TRBJ1-4; weak D call: TRBD1 (5 bases). Trimming removed 2 bases from V and 2 bases from J, with 9 bases in between. The CDR3 is made up of 15 amino acids. CDR1 is MNHEY, CDR2 SVGAGI, per germline. The CDR3 loop is CASSYVRVTNEKLFF. In DNA form, the CDR3 reads TGTGCCAGCAGTTACGTCAGGGTTACTAATGAAAAACTGTTTTTT.

This clone was recorded only once. This rearrangement joins TRBV11-1 to TRBJ2-7; D uncertain. The CDR3 length is 15 residues. Between the trimmed V and J ends, which lost 2 bases and 0 bases, there was a span of 11 bases. CDR1 is SGHAT, CDR2 FQDESV, per germline (reference sequence). The CDR3 is CASSLRSQVSYEQYF. The DNA for the CDR3 is TGTGCCAGCAGCTTAAGGTCCCAGGTCTCCTACGAGCAGTACTTC.

This rearrangement joins TRBV6-6 to TRBJ2-4, with D uncertain. The germline gives CDR1 MNHNY, CDR2 SVGAGI (reference sequence). V was clipped by 0 bases and J by 0 bases, with 9 bases between them. There are 16 residues in the CDR3. DNA for the CDR3: TGTGCCAGCAGTTACTCTGGTGATGGAGCCAAAAACATTCAGTACTTC. It codes for CASSYSGDGAKNIQYF.

This chain joins TRBV28 and TRBJ2-3; 10 bases are a match to TRBD2. Germline CDR1 is MDHEN and CDR2 is SYDVKM. The CDR3 sequence is 21 residues long. After removal of 2 bases from V and 2 bases from J, the junction contained 19 bases not matched to a gene. In DNA form, the CDR3 reads TGTGCCAGCAGTTTACCCCCTATGCTAGCGGGAGTGGCCTTGGCCACAGATACGCAGTATTTT. Translation: CASSLPPMLAGVALATDTQYF.

The chain is built from TRBV5-4 and TRBJ1-4, with 8 bases lining up with TRBD1. V gave up 4 bases and J gave up 7 bases; unmatched junction bases: 15. The CDR3 runs to 17 residues. Germline-derived CDR1 and CDR2 are SGHNT and YYREEE (reference sequence). CDR3 DNA: TGTGCCAGCAGCGATCCCTTTTCAGGGGGCGAATTTGAAAAACTGTTTTTT. Translated: CASSDPFSGGEFEKLFF.

Written as DNA, the CDR3 is TGTGCCAGTAGTATATTGGCGGGAGGAAACACAGATACGCAGTATTTT. Amino acids: CASSILAGGNTDTQYF. V gene TRBV19 combines with J gene TRBJ2-3, with 8 nucleotides matching TRBD2. The CDR3 is made up of 16 amino acids. The germline V gene encodes CDR1 LNHDA and CDR2 SQIVND (reference sequence). V lost 2 bases, J lost 2 bases, and 6 bases stayed unmatched.

This clone came up once. The chain carries TRBV10-3 and TRBJ1-1; 7 bases map to TRBD1. The V gene end was trimmed by 7 bases and the J gene end by 5 bases; junction bases not matched to a gene: 10. The length of the CDR3 is 14 residues. CDR1 and CDR2 from the germline V gene are ENHRY and SYGVKD. CDR3 protein: CAIKVDREGTEAFF. CDR3 sequence (DNA): TGTGCCATCAAGGTAGACAGGGAAGGAACTGAAGCTTTCTTT.

The chain carries TRBV27 and TRBJ1-1, with D hard to call. From germline, CDR1 is MNHEY and CDR2 SMNVEV (reference sequence). The CDR3 is made up of 14 amino acids. The V and J ends lost 5 bases and 2 bases respectively, with 12 bases between them. The CDR3 region has the DNA TGTGCCAGCAGTATCTTCAAAGCCAACACTGAAGCTTTCTTT. It codes for CASSIFKANTEAFF.

CDR3 region: CASSPELTHGELFF. DNA of the CDR3: TGTGCCAGCAGCCCTGAGCTCACCCACGGGGAGCTGTTTTTT. V is TRBV7-8 and J is TRBJ2-2; the D is unclear. Germline CDR1 SGHVS, CDR2 FQNEAQ. The CDR3 runs 14 residues. V was shortened by 5 bases and J by 7 bases, with 14 bases between the two germline ends.

The chain has TRBV7-2 and TRBJ2-7; 11 nucleotides align to TRBD2. V lost 6 bases, J lost 7 bases, and 11 bases stayed unmatched. CDR3 size: 15 residues. The germline CDR1 and CDR2 sequences are SGHTA and FQGNSA. The CDR3 nucleotides are TGTGCCAGCAGTCCAACACTAGCGGGAGAAAGAGAGCAGTACTTC. It is translated as CASSPTLAGEREQYF.

V is TRBV25-1 and J is TRBJ2-1, with D perhaps matching TRBD1 (7 bases). The germline V and J ends were trimmed by 4 bases and 12 bases, with 16 bases remaining between them. From germline, CDR1 is MGHDK and CDR2 SYGVNS. CDR3 length equals 13 residues. CDR3 nucleotide sequence: TGTGCCAGCAGTGCCCCAGGAGGGGGCTGGCAGTTCTTC. This codes for CASSAPGGGWQFF.

The chain carries TRBV4-1 and TRBJ1-5; D not certain. The CDR3 contains 14 residues. Trimming pared 0 bases from V and 6 bases from J, leaving 9 bases between. Germline CDR1 and CDR2: MGHRA and YSYEKL. The CDR3 region has the DNA TGCGCCAGCAGCCAAGAAAAAGGATTTCAGCCCCAGCATTTT. As protein: CASSQEKGFQPQHF.

V and J are TRBV29-1 and TRBJ1-4; D unresolved. This CDR3 region has 13 residues. The V end lost 6 bases, the J end lost 8 bases, and 16 bases lay between the germline ends. Per germline, CDR1 SQVTM and CDR2 ANQGSEA. The CDR3 DNA is TGCAGCGTGAGAGGCGTATTGGGAGAAAAACTGTTTTTT. This encodes CSVRGVLGEKLFF.

V and J are TRBV6-6 and TRBJ1-4; a weak D match, TRBD1 (5 bases). There are 14 residues in the CDR3. Trimming removed 2 bases at V and 7 bases at J, with 11 bases between. Germline CDR1 reads MNHNY; CDR2 reads SVGAGI (reference sequence). The CDR3 DNA is TGTGCCAGCAGTTACAGAGGGGTTGGTGAAAAACTGTTTTTT. Translation gives CASSYRGVGEKLFF.

The rearrangement uses TRBV28 and TRBJ2-3; tentative D call: TRBD2 (5 bases). The CDR3 runs to 15 residues. The germline V gene encodes CDR1 MDHEN and CDR2 SYDVKM. Deletions cut 5 bases from V and 1 base from J, with 13 bases between. CDR3 nucleotide sequence: TGTGCCAGCAGTCCTACCCCCGGGGGCACAGATACGCAGTATTTT. Protein: CASSPTPGGTDTQYF. Variable domain in full (rest from reference TRBV28 and TRBJ2-3): DVKVTQSSRYLVKRTGEKVFLECVQDMDHENMFWYRQDPGLGLRLIYFSYDVKMKEKGDIPEGYSVSREKKERFSLILESASTNQTSMYLCASSPTPGGTDTQYFGPGTRLTVL.

The chain's CDR3 is CASRTTGRAGELFF. The CDR3 region has the DNA TGTGCCAGCAGAACAACAGGGCGCGCCGGGGAGCTGTTTTTT. The chain combines TRBV7-7 with TRBJ2-2, with a weak D call TRBD1 (6 bases). The germline CDR1 and CDR2 sequences are SSHAT and FNYEAQ (reference sequence). V was trimmed by 6 bases and J by 6 bases, leaving 14 bases between them. The CDR3 totals 14 residues.

This rearrangement joins TRBV15 to TRBJ2-1; 9 bases line up with TRBD2. Germline-derived CDR1 and CDR2 are LNHNV and YYDKDF (reference sequence). Losses at the gene ends were 0 bases for V and 5 bases for J; bases not matched to a gene: 2. There are 15 residues in the CDR3. In nucleotides, the CDR3 is TGTGCCACCAGCAGAGAGGCGGGAGGGAACAATGAGCAGTTCTTC. It specifies CATSREAGGNNEQFF.

The chain couples TRBV7-2 to TRBJ1-4, with a tentative D call TRBD1 (5 bases). Germline V gene lookup returns CDR1 SGHTA and CDR2 FQGNSA. This CDR3 is built from 12 residues. The V end lost 7 bases, the J end lost 11 bases, and 14 bases lay between the germline ends. As DNA, the CDR3 is TGTGCCAGCACCAACCCTGGGGGGAAACTGTTTTTT. Translated, it gives CASTNPGGKLFF. The complete variable domain, with remaining parts taken from reference TRBV7-2 and TRBJ1-4, reads GAGVSQSPSNKVTEKGKDVELRCDPISGHTALYWYRQSLGQGLEFLIYFQGNSAPDKSGLPSDRFSAERTGGSVSTLTIQRTQQEDSAVYLCASTNPGGKLFFGSGTQLSVL.

Of note for this clone: Distinct nucleotide sequences in the sample also encode this CDR3. This sequence joins TRBV9 and TRBJ2-5; D perhaps matches TRBD1 (5 bases). This CDR3 is 14 amino acids long. Trimming shortened V by 0 bases and J by 1 base, and 7 bases separated the two germline ends. The germline V gene encodes CDR1 SGDLS and CDR2 YYNGEE. CDR3 coding DNA: TGTGCCAGCAGCGTAGGGGGCAGCCAAGAGACCCAGTACTTC. This codes for CASSVGGSQETQYF.

CDR3 DNA sequence: TGTGCCAGCAGCACCAACAGGGTCGGGGAGCTGTTTTTT. Its protein product is CASSTNRVGELFF. V is TRBV7-2 and J is TRBJ2-2; the D gene is possibly TRBD1 (6 bases). CDR3 length: 13 amino acids. The V and J ends lost 5 bases and 7 bases respectively, with 11 bases between them. CDR1 and CDR2 (germline): SGHTA, FQGNSA.

The table lists this clone with a count of one. This chain connects TRBV2 to TRBJ2-1; D uncertain. Trimming removed 10 bases from V and 7 bases from J, with 11 bases in between. Germline V CDR1 and CDR2: SNHLY, FYNNEI. The CDR3 covers 11 residues. In nucleotides, the CDR3 is TGTGCCACACAACAAACGAATGAGCAGTTCTTC. Its translation: CATQQTNEQFF.

As for this clone: The sample holds other DNA sequences that translate to the same CDR3. The chain links TRBV20-1 to TRBJ2-7; D not certain. The CDR3 extends over 11 amino acids. Germline V gene lookup returns CDR1 DFQATT and CDR2 SNEGSKA (reference sequence). The V end lost 1 base, the J end lost 7 bases, and 8 bases lay between the germline ends. Here the CDR3 DNA reads TGCAGTGCTAGAGTCGCGAGGGAGCAGTACTTC. Translation: CSARVAREQYF.

The chain uses TRBV7-8 and TRBJ2-7, with D maybe TRBD2 (5 bases). CDR3 size: 11 residues. Trimming removed 4 bases at V and 5 bases at J, with 6 bases between. CDR1 is SGHVS, CDR2 FQNEAQ, per germline. CDR3 protein: CASSSGDEQYF. The CDR3 region has the DNA TGTGCCAGCAGCTCCGGGGACGAGCAGTACTTC.

V gene TRBV13 combines with J gene TRBJ2-2; TRBD2 might be the D (5 bases). Germline V lookup: CDR1 PRHDT, CDR2 FYEKMQ (reference sequence). The CDR3 contains 16 residues. V lost 2 bases to trimming and J lost 5 bases, with 15 bases between them. CDR3 sequence (DNA): TGTGCCAGCAGCTTAACGGCCCAACGGGATACCGGGGAGCTGTTTTTT. This sequence encodes CASSLTAQRDTGELFF. Together with reference TRBV13 and TRBJ2-2, the CDR3 gives the full variable domain: AAGVIQSPRHLIKEKRETATLKCYPIPRHDTVYWYQQGPGQDPQFLISFYEKMQSDKGSIPDRFSAQQFSDYHSELNMSSLELGDSALYFCASSLTAQRDTGELFFGEGSRLTVL.

J is TRBJ1-5 and V is TRBV6-1; D might be TRBD1 (6 bases). CDR1 is MNHNS and CDR2 is SASEGT in the germline V gene. With 10 bases removed from V and 6 bases from J, the gap between germline ends came to 22 bases. The CDR3 contains 15 residues. The CDR3 DNA is TGTGCCACTGGCGGAAATTTTAGGGGGACTCAGCCCCAGCATTTT. It codes for CATGGNFRGTQPQHF.